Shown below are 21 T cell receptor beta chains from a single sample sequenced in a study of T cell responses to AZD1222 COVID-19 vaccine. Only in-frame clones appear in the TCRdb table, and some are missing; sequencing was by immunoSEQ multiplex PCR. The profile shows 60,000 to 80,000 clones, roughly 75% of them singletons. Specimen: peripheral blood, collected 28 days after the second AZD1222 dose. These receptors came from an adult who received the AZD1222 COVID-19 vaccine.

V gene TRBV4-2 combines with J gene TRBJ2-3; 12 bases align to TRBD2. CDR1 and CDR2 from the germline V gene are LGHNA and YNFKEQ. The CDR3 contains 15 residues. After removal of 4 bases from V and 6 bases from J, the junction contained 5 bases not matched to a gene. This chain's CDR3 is CASSPSGGATDTQYF. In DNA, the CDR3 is TGTGCCAGCAGCCCTAGCGGGGGGGCAACGGATACGCAGTATTTT.

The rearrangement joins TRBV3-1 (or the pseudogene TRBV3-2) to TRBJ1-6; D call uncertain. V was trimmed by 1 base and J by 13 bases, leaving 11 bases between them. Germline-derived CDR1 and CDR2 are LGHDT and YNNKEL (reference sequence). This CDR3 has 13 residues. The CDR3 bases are TGTGCCAGCAGCCAAGTAGTGGGGTCCCCCCTCCACTTT. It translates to CASSQVVGSPLHF.

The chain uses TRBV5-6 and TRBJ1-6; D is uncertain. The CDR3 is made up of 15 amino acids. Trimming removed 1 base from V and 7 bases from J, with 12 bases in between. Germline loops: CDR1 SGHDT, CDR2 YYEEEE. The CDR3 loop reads CASSLYWVSNSPLHF. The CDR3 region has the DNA TGTGCCAGCAGCTTGTATTGGGTTTCGAATTCACCCCTCCACTTT. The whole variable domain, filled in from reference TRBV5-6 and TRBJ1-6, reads DAGVTQSPTHLIKTRGQQVTLRCSPKSGHDTVSWYQQALGQGPQFIFQYYEEEERQRGNFPDRFSGHQFPNYSSELNVNALLLGDSALYLCASSLYWVSNSPLHFGNGTRLTVT.

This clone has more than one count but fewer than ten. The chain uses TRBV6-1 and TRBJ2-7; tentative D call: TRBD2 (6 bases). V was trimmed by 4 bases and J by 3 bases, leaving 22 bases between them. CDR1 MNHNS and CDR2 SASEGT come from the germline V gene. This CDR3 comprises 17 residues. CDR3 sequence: CASSVLGEPEGSYEQYF. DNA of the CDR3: TGTGCCAGCAGTGTGTTAGGCGAACCGGAGGGGAGCTACGAGCAGTACTTC.

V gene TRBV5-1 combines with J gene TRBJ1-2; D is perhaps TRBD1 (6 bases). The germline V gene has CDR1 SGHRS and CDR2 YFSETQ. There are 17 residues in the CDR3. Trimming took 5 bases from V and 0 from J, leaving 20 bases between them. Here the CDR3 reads CASSRGGGPGTNYGYTF. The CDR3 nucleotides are TGCGCCAGCAGTCGGGGTGGGGGCCCTGGAACTAACTATGGCTACACCTTC.

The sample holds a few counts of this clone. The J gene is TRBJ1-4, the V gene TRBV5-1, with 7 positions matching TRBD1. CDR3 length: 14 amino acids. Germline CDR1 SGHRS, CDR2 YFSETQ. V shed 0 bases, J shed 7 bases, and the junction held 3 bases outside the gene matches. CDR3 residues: CASSLGQGGEKLFF. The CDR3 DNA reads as TGCGCCAGCAGCTTGGGACAGGGCGGTGAAAAACTGTTTTTT.

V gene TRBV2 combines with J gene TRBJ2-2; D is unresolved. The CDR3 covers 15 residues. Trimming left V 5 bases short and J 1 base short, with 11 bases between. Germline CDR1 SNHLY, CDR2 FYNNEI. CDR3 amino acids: CASSPTPVNTGELFF. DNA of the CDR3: TGTGCCAGCAGTCCCACCCCCGTGAACACCGGGGAGCTGTTTTTT.

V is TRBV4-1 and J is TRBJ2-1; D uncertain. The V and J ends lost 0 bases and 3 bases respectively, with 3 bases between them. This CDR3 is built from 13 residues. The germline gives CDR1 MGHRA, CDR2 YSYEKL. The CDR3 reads CASSQEYYNEQFF. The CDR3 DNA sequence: TGCGCCAGCAGCCAAGAATACTACAATGAGCAGTTCTTC.

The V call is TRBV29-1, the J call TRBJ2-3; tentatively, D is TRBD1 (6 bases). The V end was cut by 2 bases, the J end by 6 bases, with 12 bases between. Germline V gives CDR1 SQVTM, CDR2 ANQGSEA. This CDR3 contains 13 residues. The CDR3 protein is CSVESQRGDTQYF. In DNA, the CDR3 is TGCAGCGTTGAATCCCAAAGGGGGGATACGCAGTATTTT.

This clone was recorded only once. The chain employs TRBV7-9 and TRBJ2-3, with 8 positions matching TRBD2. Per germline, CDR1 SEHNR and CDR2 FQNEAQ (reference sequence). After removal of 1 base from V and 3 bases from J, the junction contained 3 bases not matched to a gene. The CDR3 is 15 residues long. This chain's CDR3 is CASSLVASGTDTQYF. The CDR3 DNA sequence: TGTGCCAGCAGCTTAGTGGCTAGCGGGACAGATACGCAGTATTTT.

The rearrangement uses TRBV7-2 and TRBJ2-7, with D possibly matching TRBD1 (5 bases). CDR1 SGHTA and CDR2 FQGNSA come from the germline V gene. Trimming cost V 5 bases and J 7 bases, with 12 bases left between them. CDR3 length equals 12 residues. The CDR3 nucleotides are TGTGCCAGCAGCCGTTTAGGGGTAGAGCAGTACTTC. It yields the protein CASSRLGVEQYF. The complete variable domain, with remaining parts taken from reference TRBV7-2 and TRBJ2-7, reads GAGVSQSPSNKVTEKGKDVELRCDPISGHTALYWYRQSLGQGLEFLIYFQGNSAPDKSGLPSDRFSAERTGGSVSTLTIQRTQQEDSAVYLCASSRLGVEQYFGPGTRLTVT.

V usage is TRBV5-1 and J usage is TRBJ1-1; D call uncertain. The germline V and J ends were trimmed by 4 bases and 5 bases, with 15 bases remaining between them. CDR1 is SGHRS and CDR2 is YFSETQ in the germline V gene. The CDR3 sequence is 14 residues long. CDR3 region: CASSMDDGSTEAFF. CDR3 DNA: TGCGCCAGCAGCATGGACGATGGCAGTACTGAAGCTTTCTTT.

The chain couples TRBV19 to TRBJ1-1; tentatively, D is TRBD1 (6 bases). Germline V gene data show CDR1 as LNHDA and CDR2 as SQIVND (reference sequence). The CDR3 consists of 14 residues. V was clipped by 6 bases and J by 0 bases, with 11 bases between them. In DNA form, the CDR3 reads TGTGCCAGTAGATCGACAGGCGTGAACACTGAAGCTTTCTTT. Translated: CASRSTGVNTEAFF.

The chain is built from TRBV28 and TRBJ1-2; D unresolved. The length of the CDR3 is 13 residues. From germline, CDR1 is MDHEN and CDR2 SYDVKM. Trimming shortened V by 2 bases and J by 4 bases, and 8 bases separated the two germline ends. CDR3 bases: TGTGCCAGCAGTTTAGGGTACAGCTATGGCTACACCTTC. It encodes CASSLGYSYGYTF.

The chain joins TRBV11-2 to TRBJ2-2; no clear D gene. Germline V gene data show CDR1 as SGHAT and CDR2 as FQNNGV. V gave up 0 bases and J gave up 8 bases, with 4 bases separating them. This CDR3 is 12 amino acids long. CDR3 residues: CASSLERGELFF. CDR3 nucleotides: TGTGCCAGCAGCTTAGAACGGGGGGAGCTGTTTTTT.

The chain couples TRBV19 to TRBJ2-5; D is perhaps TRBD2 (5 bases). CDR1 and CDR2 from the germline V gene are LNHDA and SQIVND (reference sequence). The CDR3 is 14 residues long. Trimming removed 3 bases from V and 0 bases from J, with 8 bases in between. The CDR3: CASSIGGYQETQYF. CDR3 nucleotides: TGTGCCAGTAGTATCGGCGGGTACCAAGAGACCCAGTACTTC.

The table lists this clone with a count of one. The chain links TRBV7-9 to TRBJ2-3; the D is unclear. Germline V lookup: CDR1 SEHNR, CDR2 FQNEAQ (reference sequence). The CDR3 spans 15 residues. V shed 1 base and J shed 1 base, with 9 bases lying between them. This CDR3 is CASSLGGKGTDTQYF. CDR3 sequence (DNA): TGTGCCAGCAGCTTAGGGGGTAAAGGCACAGATACGCAGTATTTT.

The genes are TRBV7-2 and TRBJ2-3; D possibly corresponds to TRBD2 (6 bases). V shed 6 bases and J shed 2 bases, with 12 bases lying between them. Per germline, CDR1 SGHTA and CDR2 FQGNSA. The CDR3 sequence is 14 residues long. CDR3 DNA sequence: TGTGCCAGCAGTCGGGACTTTTACACAGATACGCAGTATTTT. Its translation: CASSRDFYTDTQYF.

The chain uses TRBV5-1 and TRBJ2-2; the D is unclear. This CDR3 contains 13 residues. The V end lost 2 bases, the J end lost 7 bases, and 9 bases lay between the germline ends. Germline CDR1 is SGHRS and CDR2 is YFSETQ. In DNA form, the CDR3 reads TGCGCCAGCAGCTTTATTAGGAACGGGGAGCTGTTTTTT. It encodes CASSFIRNGELFF.

CDR3 region: CASRRDNTDTQYF. For the CDR3, the DNA is TGTGCCAGTAGGCGGGACAACACAGATACGCAGTATTTT. The chain couples TRBV19 to TRBJ2-3; D possibly uses TRBD1 or TRBD2 (6 bases each). Trimming removed 6 bases at V and 2 bases at J, with 9 bases between. The CDR3 sequence is 13 residues long. Per germline, CDR1 LNHDA and CDR2 SQIVND (reference sequence).

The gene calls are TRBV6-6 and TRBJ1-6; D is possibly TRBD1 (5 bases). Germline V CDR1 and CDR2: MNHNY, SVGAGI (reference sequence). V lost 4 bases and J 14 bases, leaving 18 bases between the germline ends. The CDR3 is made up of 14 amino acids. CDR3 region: CASSFQGPGGSLHF. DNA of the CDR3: TGTGCCAGCAGTTTTCAAGGGCCCGGGGGATCCCTCCACTTT.